This is a list of T cell receptor beta chains from one sample in a study of blood T cell repertoires in COVID-19. Profiled with immunoSEQ multiplex PCR; TCRdb holds only in-frame clones, not every one. The sample yields fewer than 250,000 clones, roughly 90% seen once. The sample taken for sequencing was PBMCs or T cells enriched from blood (not recorded which). The receptors derive from a woman between 18 and 30 years old who had recovered from COVID-19. Both conserved end residues are part of each CDR3. Fields, in order: J gene, V gene, CDR3 protein.

TRBJ2-7,TRBV6-5,CASRWLTGQSYEQYF
TRBJ2-1,TRBV11-3,CASSSTDYNEQFF
TRBJ2-7,TRBV3-1/TRBV3-2,CASSQQPGQGAYEQYF
TRBJ2-3,TRBV28,CASSFNSLSASTDTQYF
TRBJ2-3,TRBV7-6,CASSYSGSGETDTQYF
TRBJ1-6,TRBV7-2,CASSLYFGSGSPLHF
TRBJ1-5,TRBV19,CASSIWRGGQPQHF
TRBJ1-1,TRBV6-5,CATRQGNTEAFF
TRBJ2-7,TRBV12-3/TRBV12-4,CASSASGDEQYF
TRBJ1-2,TRBV5-1,CASSSQGGGGYGYTF
TRBJ2-3,TRBV11-2,CASSLAGTQYF
TRBJ1-5,TRBV5-1,CASSLDGTENQPQHF
TRBJ2-7,TRBV11-2,CASSFTGSEQYF
TRBJ2-7,TRBV5-1,CASSLGGRDYEQYF
TRBJ2-1,TRBV30,CAWDAGPSGNEQFF
TRBJ1-1,TRBV4-1,CASSQVGQGNTEAFF
TRBJ1-5,TRBV12-3/TRBV12-4,CASRSTEYQPQHF
TRBJ2-5,TRBV2,CASSDLQETQYF
TRBJ2-5,TRBV7-2,CASRPKLALETQYF
TRBJ2-3,TRBV5-4,CASRPGLAGGNTDTQYF
TRBJ1-1,TRBV27,CASSLSQGEKGREAFF
TRBJ2-7,TRBV27,CASSIDRGLFYEQYF
TRBJ1-1,TRBV6-5,CASSTATGANTEAFF
TRBJ2-3,TRBV18,CASSPPGTSWDTQYF
TRBJ1-2,TRBV4-1,CASSQDRVGYGYTF
TRBJ1-4,TRBV7-9,CASSLTSPGGLLAEKLFF
TRBJ2-7,TRBV6-5,CASSYIYGQGVEQYF
TRBJ2-5,TRBV7-2,CASSPDGRWMETQYF
TRBJ1-3,TRBV5-1,CASSLRQGSTGNTIYF
TRBJ2-5,TRBV5-1,CASRSGQGVWETQYF
TRBJ2-3,TRBV6-5,CASKPRGLGDTQYF
TRBJ2-1,TRBV9,CASSVAGGDNEQFF
TRBJ1-1,TRBV15,CATSRDRQSLGLSEAFF
TRBJ1-4,TRBV19,CASSPTGVEKLFF
TRBJ2-4,TRBV5-1,CASSPALTGNSAKNIQYF
TRBJ2-2,TRBV2,CASGTLAGGINTGELFF
TRBJ1-6,TRBV5-4,CASSTGTGNSPLHF
TRBJ2-7,TRBV3-1/TRBV3-2,CASSRTGVYEQYF
TRBJ2-7,TRBV4-2,CASSQDEGLHSAYEQYF
TRBJ1-1,TRBV24-1,CATSDPGRETEAFF
TRBJ2-7,TRBV10-1,CASSLTSEVSEQYF
TRBJ2-3,TRBV6-1,CASSEAGYTQYF
TRBJ1-2,TRBV7-9,CASSLEGNYGYTF
TRBJ2-7,TRBV11-2,CASSLVEGRPYEQYF
TRBJ2-5,TRBV12-3/TRBV12-4,CASTGTAEETQYF
TRBJ2-1,TRBV5-1,CASSLSGGHGDEQFF
TRBJ2-1,TRBV6-6,CASRAQAGGPNEQFF
TRBJ2-2,TRBV7-6,CASGERGFATGELFF
TRBJ2-1,TRBV7-2,CASSLVGGLAEYNEQFF
TRBJ1-4,TRBV30,CAWSGLLGSTTNEKLFF
TRBJ1-1,TRBV18,CASSPPMRIGGSEAFF
TRBJ2-1,TRBV5-1,CASSLERLNLDEQFF
TRBJ2-7,TRBV6-1,CASSESYRQEQYF
TRBJ2-6,TRBV19,CASSRDTSSLSGANVLTF
TRBJ1-2,TRBV7-9,CASSLGRPDGYTF
TRBJ1-1,TRBV4-2,CASSQDNQGRTEAFF
TRBJ2-5,TRBV13,CASSLGRQGSGETQYF
TRBJ2-7,TRBV3-1/TRBV3-2,CASSQAGTSIVEQYF
TRBJ1-5,TRBV2,CASRGDRGNQPQHF
TRBJ1-3,TRBV5-1,CASSLGQGNTIYF